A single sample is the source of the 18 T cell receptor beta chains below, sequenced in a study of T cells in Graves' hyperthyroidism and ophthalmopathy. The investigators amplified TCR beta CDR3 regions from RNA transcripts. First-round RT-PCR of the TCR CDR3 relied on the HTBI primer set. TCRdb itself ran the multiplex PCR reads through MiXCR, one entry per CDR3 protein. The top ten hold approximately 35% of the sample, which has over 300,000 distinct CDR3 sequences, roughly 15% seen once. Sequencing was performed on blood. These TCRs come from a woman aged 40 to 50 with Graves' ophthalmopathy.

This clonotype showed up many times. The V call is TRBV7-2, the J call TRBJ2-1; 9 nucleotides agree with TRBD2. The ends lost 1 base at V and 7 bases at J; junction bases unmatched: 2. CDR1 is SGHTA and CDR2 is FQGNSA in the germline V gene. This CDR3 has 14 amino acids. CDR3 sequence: CASSLVAGVNEQFF. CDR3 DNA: TGTGCCAGCAGCTTAGTAGCGGGAGTTAATGAGCAGTTCTTC.

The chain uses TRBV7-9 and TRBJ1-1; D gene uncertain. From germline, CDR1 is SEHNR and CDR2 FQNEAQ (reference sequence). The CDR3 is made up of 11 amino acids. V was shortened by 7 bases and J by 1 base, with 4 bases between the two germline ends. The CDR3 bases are TGTGCCAGCATCCCGAACACTGAAGCTTTCTTT. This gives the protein CASIPNTEAFF.

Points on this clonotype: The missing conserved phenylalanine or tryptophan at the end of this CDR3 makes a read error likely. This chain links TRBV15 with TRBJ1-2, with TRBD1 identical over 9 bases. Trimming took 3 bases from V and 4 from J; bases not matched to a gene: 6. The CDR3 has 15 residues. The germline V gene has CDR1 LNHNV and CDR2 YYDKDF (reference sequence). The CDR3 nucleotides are TGTGCCACCAGCAGCCCGACACAGGGGGCCTATGGCTACACCCTC. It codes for CATSSPTQGAYGYTL.

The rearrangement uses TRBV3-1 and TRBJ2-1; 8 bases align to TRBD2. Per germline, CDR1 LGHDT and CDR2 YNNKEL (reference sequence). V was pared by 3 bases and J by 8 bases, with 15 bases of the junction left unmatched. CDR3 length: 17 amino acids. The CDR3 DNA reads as TGTGCCAGCAGCCAGGGACTAGTCCGCGGGGGCTTCGATGAGCAGTTCTTC. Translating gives CASSQGLVRGGFDEQFF.

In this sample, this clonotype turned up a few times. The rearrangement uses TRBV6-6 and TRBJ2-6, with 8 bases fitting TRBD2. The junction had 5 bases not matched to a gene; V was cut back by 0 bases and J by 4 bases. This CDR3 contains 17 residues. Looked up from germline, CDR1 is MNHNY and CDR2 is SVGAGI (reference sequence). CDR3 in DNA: TGTGCCAGCAGTTACTCGAACGGGGGGGTAGGGGCCAACGTCCTGACTTTC. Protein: CASSYSNGGVGANVLTF.

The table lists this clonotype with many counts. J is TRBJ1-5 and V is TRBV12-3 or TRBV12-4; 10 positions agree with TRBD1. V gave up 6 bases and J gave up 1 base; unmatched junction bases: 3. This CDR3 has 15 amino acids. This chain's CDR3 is CASRPTGGSNQPQHF. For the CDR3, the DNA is TGTGCCAGCAGACCGACAGGGGGCAGCAATCAGCCCCAGCATTTT.

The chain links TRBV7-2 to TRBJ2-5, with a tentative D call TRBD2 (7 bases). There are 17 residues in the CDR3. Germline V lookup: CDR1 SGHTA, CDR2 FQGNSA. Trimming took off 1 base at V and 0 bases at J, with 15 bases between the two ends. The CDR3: CASSLGTGGPYQETQYF. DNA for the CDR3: TGTGCCAGCAGCTTAGGTACCGGGGGGCCATACCAAGAGACCCAGTACTTC.

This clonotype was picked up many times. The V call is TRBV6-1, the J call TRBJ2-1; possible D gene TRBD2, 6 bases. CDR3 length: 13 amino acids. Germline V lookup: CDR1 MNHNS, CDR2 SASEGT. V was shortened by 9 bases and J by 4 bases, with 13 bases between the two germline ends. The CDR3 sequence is CASGGNWYNEQFF. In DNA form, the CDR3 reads TGTGCCAGTGGCGGGAATTGGTACAATGAGCAGTTCTTC.

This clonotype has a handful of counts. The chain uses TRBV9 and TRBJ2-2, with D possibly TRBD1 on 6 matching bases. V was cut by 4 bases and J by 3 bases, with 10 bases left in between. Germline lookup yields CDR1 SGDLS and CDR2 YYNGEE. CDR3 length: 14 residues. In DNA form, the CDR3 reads TGTGCCAGCAGCACACGACAGGACACCGGGGAGCTGTTTTTT. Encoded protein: CASSTRQDTGELFF.

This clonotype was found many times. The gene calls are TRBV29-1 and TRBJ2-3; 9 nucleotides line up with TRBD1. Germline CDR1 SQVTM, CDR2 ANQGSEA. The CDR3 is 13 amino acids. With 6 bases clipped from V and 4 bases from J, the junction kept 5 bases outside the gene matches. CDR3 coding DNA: TGCAGCGTAGCAACAGGGGGCCCAGATACGCAGTATTTT. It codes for CSVATGGPDTQYF.

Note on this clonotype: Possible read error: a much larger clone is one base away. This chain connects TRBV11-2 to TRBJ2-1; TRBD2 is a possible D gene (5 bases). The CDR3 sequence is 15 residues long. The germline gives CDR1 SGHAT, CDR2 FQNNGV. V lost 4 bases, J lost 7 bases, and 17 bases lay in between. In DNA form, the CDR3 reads TGTGCCAGCAGCTCCATGCAGCGGTGGGGTAATGAGCAGTTCTTC. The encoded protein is CASSSMQRWGNEQFF.

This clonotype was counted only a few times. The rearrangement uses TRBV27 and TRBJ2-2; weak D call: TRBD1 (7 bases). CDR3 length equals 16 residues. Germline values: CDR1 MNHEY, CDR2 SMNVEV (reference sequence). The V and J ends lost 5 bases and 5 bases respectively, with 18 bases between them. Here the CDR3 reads CASSIRQGRGTGELFF. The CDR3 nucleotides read TGTGCCAGCAGTATCCGACAGGGCCGGGGGACCGGGGAGCTGTTTTTT.

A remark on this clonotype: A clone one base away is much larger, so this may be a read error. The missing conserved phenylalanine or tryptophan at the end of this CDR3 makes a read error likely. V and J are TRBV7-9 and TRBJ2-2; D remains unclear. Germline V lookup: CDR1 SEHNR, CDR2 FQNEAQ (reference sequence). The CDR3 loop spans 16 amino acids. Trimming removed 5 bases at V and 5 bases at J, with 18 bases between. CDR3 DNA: TGTGCCAGCAGCCCCCTCGTGGCCCCTCGGACCGGGGAGCTGTTTCTT. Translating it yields CASSPLVAPRTGELFL.

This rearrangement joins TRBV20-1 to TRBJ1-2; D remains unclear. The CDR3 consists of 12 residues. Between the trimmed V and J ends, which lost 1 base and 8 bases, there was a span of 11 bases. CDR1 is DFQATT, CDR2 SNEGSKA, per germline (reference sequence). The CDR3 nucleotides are TGCAGTGCTAGAGCTCCTACCTACGGCTACACCTTC. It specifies CSARAPTYGYTF.

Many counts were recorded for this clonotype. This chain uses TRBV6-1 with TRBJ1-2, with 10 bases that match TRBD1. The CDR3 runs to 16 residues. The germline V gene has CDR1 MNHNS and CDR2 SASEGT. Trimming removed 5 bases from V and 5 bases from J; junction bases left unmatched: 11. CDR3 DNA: TGTGCCAGCAGTCCCGGACAGGGGGACGTTTTTTATGGCTACACCTTC. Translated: CASSPGQGDVFYGYTF.

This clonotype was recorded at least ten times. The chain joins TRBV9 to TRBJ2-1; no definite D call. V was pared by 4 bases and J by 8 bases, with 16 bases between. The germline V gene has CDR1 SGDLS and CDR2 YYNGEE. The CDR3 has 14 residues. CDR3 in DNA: TGTGCCAGCAGCCCTGGGGATCACCTCGATGAGCAGTTCTTC. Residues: CASSPGDHLDEQFF.

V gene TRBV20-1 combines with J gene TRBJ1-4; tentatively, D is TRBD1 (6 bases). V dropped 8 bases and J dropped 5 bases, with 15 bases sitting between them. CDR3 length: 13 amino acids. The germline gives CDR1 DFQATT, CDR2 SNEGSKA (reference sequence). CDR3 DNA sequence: TGCAGTTCCTCTCGGGACACGAATGAAAAACTGTTTTTT. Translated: CSSSRDTNEKLFF.

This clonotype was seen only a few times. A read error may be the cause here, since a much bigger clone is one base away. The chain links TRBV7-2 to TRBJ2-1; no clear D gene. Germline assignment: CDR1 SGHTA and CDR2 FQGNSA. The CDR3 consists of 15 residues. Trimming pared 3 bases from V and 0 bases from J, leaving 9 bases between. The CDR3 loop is CASSFDSGSYNEQFF. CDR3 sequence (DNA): TGTGCCAGCAGCTTTGACTCCGGCTCCTACAATGAGCAGTTCTTC.